This is a list of T cell receptor beta chains from one sample in a study of T cell repertoires in cytomegalovirus infection. TCRdb called the reads again in MiXCR, with one record for every CDR3 protein. The sample has fewer than 1,000,000 distinct CDR3 sequences, around 29% seen once. These receptors have no known antigen. This specimen was cultured CD8+ T cells from PBMCs, taken from culture after CMV antigen stimulation. The origin of the receptors is a human donor in good health (CMV status not recorded). Some clones in this sample may be carry-over from other donors' samples. Each CDR3 is given with its conserved first and last residue. D genes are given only for firm matches. Clone size is given for some rows only: seen once, a few or many times, or a class if the clone is expanded.

d_gene: .; v_gene: TRBV7-6; j_gene: TRBJ1-2; abundance: .; CDR3aa: CASSLRRPDGYTF; CDR3nt: TGTGCCAGCAGCTTAAGACGGCCGGATGGCTACACCTTC
d_gene: .; v_gene: TRBV19; j_gene: TRBJ1-5; abundance: .; CDR3aa: CASIPMPPRNQPQHF; CDR3nt: TGTGCCAGTATCCCGATGCCGCCAAGAAATCAGCCCCAGCATTTT
d_gene: .; v_gene: TRBV7-2; j_gene: TRBJ2-5; abundance: many; CDR3aa: CASSFEWGETQYF; CDR3nt: TGTGCCAGCAGCTTTGAGTGGGGGGAGACCCAGTACTTC
d_gene: .; v_gene: TRBV12-5; j_gene: TRBJ2-1; abundance: .; CDR3aa: CASGPDTNEQFF; CDR3nt: TGTGCTAGTGGTCCGGATACCAATGAGCAGTTCTTC
d_gene: .; v_gene: TRBV7-3; j_gene: TRBJ2-3; abundance: .; CDR3aa: CASSSSPRPAGDTQYF; CDR3nt: TGTGCCAGCAGCTCCTCCCCTAGGCCGGCGGGAGATACGCAGTATTTT
d_gene: .; v_gene: TRBV12-3/TRBV12-4; j_gene: TRBJ2-7; abundance: few; CDR3aa: CASSPGHPYEQYF; CDR3nt: TGTGCCAGCAGTCCCGGACACCCCTACGAGCAGTACTTC
d_gene: .; v_gene: TRBV6-6; j_gene: TRBJ2-1; abundance: .; CDR3aa: CASSSPWTAGSDNEQFF; CDR3nt: TGTGCCAGCAGTAGCCCCTGGACAGCGGGGAGCGACAATGAGCAGTTCTTC
d_gene: .; v_gene: TRBV2; j_gene: TRBJ2-7; abundance: few; CDR3aa: CASSGGSPYEQYF; CDR3nt: TGTGCCAGCAGTGGAGGCAGCCCCTACGAGCAGTACTTC
d_gene: .; v_gene: TRBV6-5; j_gene: TRBJ1-4; abundance: .; CDR3aa: CASSYGGREEEKLFF; CDR3nt: TGTGCCAGCAGTTACGGCGGGAGGGAAGAAGAAAAACTGTTTTTT
d_gene: TRBD2; v_gene: TRBV27; j_gene: TRBJ2-3; abundance: .; CDR3aa: CASTTYSGTSTDTQYF; CDR3nt: TGTGCCAGCACCACTTATAGCGGGACTAGCACAGATACGCAGTATTTT
d_gene: TRBD2; v_gene: TRBV19; j_gene: TRBJ2-5; abundance: few; CDR3aa: CASSITSGGLQETQYF; CDR3nt: TGTGCCAGTAGTATAACTAGCGGGGGCCTCCAAGAGACCCAGTACTTC
d_gene: .; v_gene: TRBV27; j_gene: TRBJ1-5; abundance: .; CDR3aa: CASSLTLGAGNQPQHF; CDR3nt: TGTGCCAGCAGTCTCACCCTCGGGGCAGGCAATCAGCCCCAGCATTTT
d_gene: TRBD1; v_gene: TRBV7-2; j_gene: TRBJ1-6; abundance: .; CDR3aa: CASSPGTGGYNSPLHF; CDR3nt: TGTGCCAGCAGCCCCGGGACAGGGGGTTATAATTCACCCCTCCACTTT
d_gene: .; v_gene: TRBV6-6; j_gene: TRBJ2-1; abundance: few; CDR3aa: CASSPHQQGNTYNEQFF; CDR3nt: TGTGCCAGCAGCCCCCACCAACAGGGAAATACCTACAATGAGCAGTTCTTC
d_gene: TRBD1; v_gene: TRBV6-1; j_gene: TRBJ1-4; abundance: few; CDR3aa: CASSEAQTGPTNEKLFF; CDR3nt: TGTGCCAGCAGTGAAGCGCAGACAGGGCCAACTAATGAAAAACTGTTTTTT
d_gene: TRBD2; v_gene: TRBV12-3/TRBV12-4; j_gene: TRBJ2-2; abundance: many; CDR3aa: CASRDGLAGGPYTGELFF; CDR3nt: TGTGCCAGCAGGGATGGACTAGCGGGGGGGCCGTACACCGGGGAGCTGTTTTTT
d_gene: .; v_gene: TRBV12-3/TRBV12-4; j_gene: TRBJ1-2; abundance: many; CDR3aa: CASSLGLSYGYTF; CDR3nt: TGTGCCAGCAGTTTGGGTCTCTCCTATGGCTACACCTTC
d_gene: TRBD1; v_gene: TRBV2; j_gene: TRBJ2-2; abundance: .; CDR3aa: CASSVGSGADRTSYGELFF; CDR3nt: TGTGCCAGCAGTGTTGGAAGTGGGGCGGACAGGACATCGTACGGGGAGCTGTTTTTT
d_gene: .; v_gene: TRBV7-9; j_gene: TRBJ1-4; abundance: few; CDR3aa: CASSFDSKKLFF; CDR3nt: TGTGCCAGCAGCTTTGATTCGAAAAAACTGTTTTTT
d_gene: .; v_gene: TRBV11-3; j_gene: TRBJ2-5; abundance: .; CDR3aa: CASSWAFGETQYF; CDR3nt: TGTGCCAGCAGCTGGGCTTTCGGGGAGACCCAGTACTTC
d_gene: .; v_gene: TRBV6-8; j_gene: TRBJ2-3; abundance: .; CDR3aa: CASRQDVPPQYF; CDR3nt: TGTGCCAGCAGGCAGGACGTCCCTCCGCAGTATTTT
d_gene: .; v_gene: TRBV28; j_gene: TRBJ2-1; abundance: .; CDR3aa: CASSLNTYYNEQFF; CDR3nt: TGTGCCAGCAGTTTAAATACCTACTACAATGAGCAGTTCTTC
d_gene: .; v_gene: TRBV9; j_gene: TRBJ1-5; abundance: few; CDR3aa: CASSVGSGDQPQHF; CDR3nt: TGTGCCAGCAGCGTGGGGTCAGGAGATCAGCCCCAGCATTTT
d_gene: TRBD1; v_gene: TRBV7-3; j_gene: TRBJ2-3; abundance: few; CDR3aa: CASSFPGQGESTDTQYF; CDR3nt: TGTGCCAGCAGCTTCCCTGGACAGGGGGAGAGCACAGATACGCAGTATTTT
d_gene: TRBD2; v_gene: TRBV10-3; j_gene: TRBJ2-7; abundance: .; CDR3aa: CAIRLSGVSYEQYF; CDR3nt: TGTGCCATCAGGCTGAGCGGGGTCTCCTACGAGCAGTACTTC
d_gene: .; v_gene: TRBV4-1; j_gene: TRBJ2-3; abundance: .; CDR3aa: CASSQEGKGGDTQYF; CDR3nt: TGCGCCAGCAGCCAAGAAGGAAAGGGGGGAGATACGCAGTATTTT
d_gene: TRBD1; v_gene: TRBV5-1; j_gene: TRBJ2-1; abundance: .; CDR3aa: CASSATDRERGQNEQFF; CDR3nt: TGCGCCAGCAGCGCGACTGACAGGGAAAGGGGACAGAATGAGCAGTTCTTC
d_gene: .; v_gene: TRBV19; j_gene: TRBJ1-1; abundance: .; CDR3aa: CASSMMGGGRETEAFF; CDR3nt: TGTGCCAGTAGTATGATGGGGGGCGGTCGGGAAACTGAAGCTTTCTTT
d_gene: .; v_gene: TRBV11-2; j_gene: TRBJ2-1; abundance: few; CDR3aa: CASSLDLYEQFF; CDR3nt: TGTGCCAGCAGCTTAGATCTCTATGAGCAGTTCTTC
d_gene: .; v_gene: TRBV27; j_gene: TRBJ1-2; abundance: .; CDR3aa: CASSLLGVNGYTF; CDR3nt: TGTGCCAGCAGCCTGTTAGGGGTGAATGGCTACACCTTC
d_gene: .; v_gene: TRBV11-3; j_gene: TRBJ2-1; abundance: many; CDR3aa: CASSLLPNEQFF; CDR3nt: TGTGCCAGCAGCCTCCTCCCCAATGAGCAGTTCTTC
d_gene: .; v_gene: TRBV7-4; j_gene: TRBJ2-1; abundance: .; CDR3aa: CASNPPLLSEQFF; CDR3nt: TGTGCCAGCAACCCACCCCTCCTAAGTGAGCAGTTCTTC
d_gene: .; v_gene: TRBV10-3; j_gene: TRBJ2-3; abundance: .; CDR3aa: CAIRLTIQGTTDTQYF; CDR3nt: TGTGCCATCAGATTAACAATACAGGGCACGACAGATACGCAGTATTTT
d_gene: .; v_gene: TRBV7-3; j_gene: TRBJ2-1; abundance: many; CDR3aa: CASSLSGQGGPYNEQFF; CDR3nt: TGTGCCAGCAGCTTAAGTGGGCAGGGGGGGCCATACAATGAGCAGTTCTTC